This is a list of T cell receptor beta chains from one sample in a study of high-grade serous ovarian cancer treatment subgroups. Profiling relied on immunoSEQ multiplex PCR, and the TCRdb table lists in-frame clones only, not all of them. This sample carries about 39,000 clones, approximately 81% of them seen once, and the ten largest clones take 3% to 3.5%. Sequenced sample: tumor tissue. The source of these receptors is a human donor with high-grade serous ovarian cancer. The CDR3 runs from the conserved cysteine through the conserved F or W. A D gene is named only where the DNA matches it firmly. Some rows have no size entry. The others give once, few or many, or a class for an expanded clone.

clone_size d_call j_call v_call cdr3_aa cdr3_nt
- TRBD1 TRBJ2-1 TRBV4-3 CASSQALPGQRYNEQFF TGCGCCAGCAGCCAGGCCTTACCGGGACAGAGATACAATGAGCAGTTCTTC
- - TRBJ2-1 TRBV28 CASRASLWHEQFF TGTGCCAGCAGAGCTTCCCTATGGCATGAGCAGTTCTTC
- TRBD2 TRBJ2-3 TRBV9 CASSDQGLAGGGKQYF TGTGCCAGCAGCGACCAAGGACTAGCGGGAGGCGGTAAGCAGTATTTT
- - TRBJ1-5 TRBV5-1 CASSFGSNQPQHF TGCGCCAGCAGCTTCGGAAGCAATCAGCCCCAGCATTTT
few TRBD2 TRBJ2-3 TRBV28 CASSSGASGRLGTDTQYF TGTGCCAGCAGTTCAGGCGCTAGCGGGAGATTGGGCACAGATACGCAGTATTTT
- - TRBJ2-1 TRBV4-3 CASSQEGWSGEEQFF TGCGCCAGCAGCCAAGAGGGTTGGTCGGGAGAGGAGCAGTTCTTC
- - TRBJ2-2 TRBV27 CASSFLGGGELFF TGTGCCAGCAGCTTCCTAGGGGGCGGGGAGCTGTTTTTT
- - TRBJ1-2 TRBV5-8 CASSLVTGLFYGYTF TGTGCCAGCAGCTTGGTAACAGGCCTCTTCTATGGCTACACCTTC
few - TRBJ2-7 TRBV4-2 CASSQDVLVGGEQYF TGTGCCAGCAGCCAAGATGTCCTAGTAGGTGGCGAGCAGTACTTC
once TRBD2 TRBJ2-3 TRBV27 CASRGEGQGSDTQYF TGTGCCAGCAGGGGGGAGGGCCAGGGTTCAGATACGCAGTATTTT
- TRBD1 TRBJ2-5 TRBV18 CASSPPGQGLETQYF TGTGCCAGCTCACCTCCGGGACAGGGTTTGGAGACCCAGTACTTC
- TRBD1 TRBJ1-2 TRBV5-8 CASSLGTGGPYGYTF TGTGCCAGCAGCTTGGGGACAGGGGGTCCCTATGGCTACACCTTC
- - TRBJ2-1 TRBV20-1 CSAGYNEQFF TGCAGTGCTGGCTACAATGAGCAGTTCTTC
- TRBD2 TRBJ2-1 TRBV5-3 CARSLSLAGDNEQFF TGTGCCAGAAGCTTGTCACTAGCGGGGGACAATGAGCAGTTCTTC
- TRBD1 TRBJ2-7 TRBV4-1 CASSQVGQGCHEQYF TGCGCCAGCAGCCAAGTGGGACAGGGGTGCCACGAGCAGTACTTC
- - TRBJ1-1 TRBV12-5 CASGLVRRLVDTEAFF TGTGCTAGTGGTTTGGTACGCCGACTGGTCGACACTGAAGCTTTCTTT
- - TRBJ1-2 TRBV27 CASRGWDQGNYGYTF TGTGCCAGCAGAGGATGGGATCAGGGCAACTATGGCTACACCTTC
- - TRBJ2-1 TRBV4-3 CASSHMRYDNEQFF TGCGCCAGCAGCCACATGCGATACGACAATGAGCAGTTCTTC
- - TRBJ2-7 TRBV6-1 CASSGRDASYEQYF TGTGCCAGCAGTGGGAGGGATGCCTCCTACGAGCAGTACTTC
- - TRBJ2-7 TRBV11-2 CASSDLTVAYEQYF TGTGCCAGCAGCGATCTTACAGTAGCCTACGAGCAGTACTTC